These 9 T cell receptor beta chains originate from one sample sequenced in a study of radiotherapy plus CTLA-4 blockade in lung cancer. The method was immunoSEQ multiplex PCR; TCRdb's version includes in-frame clones alone and lacks a portion of them. The profile shows roughly 71,000 clones, roughly 80% of them singletons. This specimen was peripheral blood, taken from a patient treated with radiotherapy plus ipilimumab. The receptors shown here come from a human donor with non-small cell lung cancer who had a complete response to radiotherapy plus ipilimumab.

The chain is built from TRBV27 and TRBJ1-1, with a possible D match to TRBD1 (5 bases). Deletions cut 4 bases from V and 0 bases from J, with 9 bases between. Germline V gene data show CDR1 as MNHEY and CDR2 as SMNVEV (reference sequence). This CDR3 region has 14 residues. The CDR3 DNA sequence: TGTGCCAGCAGTTCCGACAGCTTGAACACTGAAGCTTTCTTT. It translates to CASSSDSLNTEAFF.

The V and J genes are TRBV18 and TRBJ1-5; D is perhaps TRBD1 (5 bases). The V end lost 2 bases, the J end lost 9 bases, and 11 bases lay between the germline ends. This CDR3 has 13 residues. Germline V lookup: CDR1 KGHSH, CDR2 LQKENI. This chain's CDR3 is CASSPGDGRPQHF. The CDR3 DNA reads TGTGCCAGCTCACCAGGGGACGGCCGGCCCCAGCATTTT.

This clone was observed a single time. The chain couples TRBV18 to TRBJ1-6, with D perhaps TRBD1 (5 bases). This CDR3 comprises 15 residues. V lost 3 bases and J lost 7, with 13 bases in between. Germline CDR1 and CDR2: KGHSH and LQKENI. Here the CDR3 DNA reads TGTGCCAGCTCACCGGAGGAGTCAGGGAATTCACCCCTCCACTTT. Translated: CASSPEESGNSPLHF.

The chain links TRBV28 to TRBJ2-5; D possibly corresponds to TRBD1 (7 bases). The V end lost 4 bases, the J end lost 2 bases, and 14 bases lay between the germline ends. CDR1 MDHEN and CDR2 SYDVKM come from the germline V gene. The CDR3 length is 15 residues. CDR3 residues: CASSSGGQMQETQYF. The CDR3 bases are TGTGCCAGCAGTTCAGGGGGGCAGATGCAAGAGACCCAGTACTTC.

This clone was observed a handful of times. J is TRBJ1-2 and V is TRBV9; no clear D. CDR3 length: 10 amino acids. V was cut by 7 bases and J by 10 bases, with 11 bases left in between. The V gene's germline CDR1 is SGDLS and CDR2 YYNGEE. CDR3 residues: CASFSNDYTF. DNA of the CDR3: TGTGCCAGCTTCTCCAATGACTACACCTTC. The full variable domain, in which reference TRBV9 and TRBJ1-2 provide the parts outside the CDR3, is DSGVTQTPKHLITATGQRVTLRCSPRSGDLSVYWYQQSLDQGLQFLIQYYNGEERAKGNILERFSAQQFPDLHSELNLSSLELGDSALYFCASFSNDYTFGSGTRLTVV.

The gene calls are TRBV7-9 and TRBJ2-5; D gene ambiguous. This CDR3 region has 15 residues. V dropped 1 base and J dropped 4 bases, with 13 bases sitting between them. CDR1 and CDR2 from the germline V gene are SEHNR and FQNEAQ (reference sequence). The CDR3 spells CASSLEASRRETQYF. The CDR3 nucleotides read TGTGCCAGCAGCTTAGAGGCATCGAGGCGAGAGACCCAGTACTTC.

The CDR3 bases are TGTGCCAGCAGTTACTCGGACATCTCTGGAAACACCATATATTTT. It is translated as CASSYSDISGNTIYF. V usage is TRBV6-5 and J usage is TRBJ1-3, with a tentative D call TRBD1 (5 bases). There are 15 residues in the CDR3. Between the trimmed V and J ends, which lost 0 bases and 0 bases, there was a span of 6 bases. Germline assignment: CDR1 MNHEY and CDR2 SVGAGI.

The chain couples TRBV20-1 to TRBJ2-7, with a possible D match to TRBD1 (5 bases). V was clipped by 2 bases and J by 6 bases, with 8 bases between them. In germline, CDR1 is DFQATT, CDR2 SNEGSKA (reference sequence). The CDR3 covers 11 residues. CDR3 region: CSARRGSEQYV. Here the CDR3 DNA reads TGCAGTGCTAGAAGGGGTTCCGAGCAGTACGTC.

This clone has only one observation. The chain recombines TRBV7-8 with TRBJ2-5; 11 bases match TRBD2. CDR3 size: 14 residues. Germline V gives CDR1 SGHVS, CDR2 FQNEAQ. Trimming cost V 8 bases and J 4 bases; bases outside gene matches: 6. Here the CDR3 DNA reads TGTGCCAGCTGGTCTAGCGGGGGGATAGAGACCCAGTACTTC. As protein: CASWSSGGIETQYF.